The 6 T cell receptor beta chains in this list originate from one sample, sequenced in a study of cytotoxic CD8 clonotypes in ibrutinib-treated CLL. The repertoire was sequenced with immunoSEQ multiplex PCR; TCRdb's copy has only in-frame clones and lacks some. The sample comprises more than 200,000 clones, 75% to 80% of which are singletons, and over 9.5% rests with the top ten. The sequencing used PBMCs, collected after 12 months of ibrutinib treatment. These receptors were taken from a human donor with chronic lymphocytic leukemia.

This rearrangement joins TRBV11-1 to TRBJ1-5; no clear D gene. The V end lost 5 bases, the J end lost 4 bases, and 9 bases lay between the germline ends. Germline assignment: CDR1 SGHAT and CDR2 FQDESV (reference sequence). The CDR3 spans 13 residues. The CDR3 coding sequence is TGTGCCAGCAGCAAGGACGGAAATCAGCCCCAGCATTTT. This codes for CASSKDGNQPQHF. Complete variable domain (other parts from reference TRBV11-1 and TRBJ1-5): EAEVAQSPRYKITEKSQAVAFWCDPISGHATLYWYRQILGQGPELLVQFQDESVVDDSQLPKDRFSAERLKGVDSTLKIQPAELGDSAMYLCASSKDGNQPQHFGDGTRLSIL.

The J gene is TRBJ2-7, the V gene TRBV15; D not certain. Deletions cut 0 bases from V and 5 bases from J, with 8 bases between. CDR1 is LNHNV, CDR2 YYDKDF, per germline (reference sequence). This CDR3 has 13 amino acids. CDR3 sequence: CATSRDVRDEQYF. As DNA, the CDR3 is TGTGCCACCAGCAGAGATGTTCGGGACGAGCAGTACTTC.

The CDR3 sequence is CASSPPSLGGNYGYTF. Here the CDR3 DNA reads TGTGCCAGCTCACCACCCTCGTTGGGAGGGAACTATGGCTACACCTTC. This chain links TRBV18 with TRBJ1-2, with D unresolved. Trimming removed 0 bases at V and 2 bases at J, with 13 bases between. The germline V gene encodes CDR1 KGHSH and CDR2 LQKENI. This CDR3 spans 16 amino acids.

This chain connects TRBV19 to TRBJ1-1, with unresolved D. V was shortened by 5 bases and J by 0 bases, with 1 base between the two germline ends. Germline assignment: CDR1 LNHDA and CDR2 SQIVND (reference sequence). The CDR3 is 11 residues long. The CDR3 nucleotides are TGTGCCAGTAGTGTGAACACTGAAGCTTTCTTT. This encodes CASSVNTEAFF.

V gene TRBV5-1 combines with J gene TRBJ2-7; 7 bases fit TRBD2. Trimming removed 2 bases from V and 3 bases from J; junction bases left unmatched: 5. Germline V lookup: CDR1 SGHRS, CDR2 YFSETQ. The CDR3 has 14 amino acids. Here the CDR3 reads CASSLERGYYEQYF. The CDR3 DNA reads TGCGCCAGCAGCTTAGAGCGGGGATACTACGAGCAGTACTTC.

The chain joins TRBV18 to TRBJ2-3; D is possibly TRBD2 (5 bases). CDR1 KGHSH and CDR2 LQKENI come from the germline V gene. This CDR3 has 15 amino acids. V was shortened by 5 bases and J by 2 bases, with 14 bases between the two germline ends. CDR3 nucleotides: TGTGCCAGCTCATCCCGGGAACTAGTCACAGATACGCAGTATTTT. This codes for CASSSRELVTDTQYF.